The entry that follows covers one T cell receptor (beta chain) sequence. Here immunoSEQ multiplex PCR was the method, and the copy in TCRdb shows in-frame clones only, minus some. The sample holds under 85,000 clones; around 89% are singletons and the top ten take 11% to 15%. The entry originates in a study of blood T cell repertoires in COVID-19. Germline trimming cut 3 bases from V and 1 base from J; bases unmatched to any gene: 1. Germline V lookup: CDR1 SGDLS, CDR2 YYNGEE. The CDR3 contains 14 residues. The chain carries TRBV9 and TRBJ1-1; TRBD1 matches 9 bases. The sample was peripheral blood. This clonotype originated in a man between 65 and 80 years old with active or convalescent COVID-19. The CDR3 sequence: CASSGGQGNTEAFF. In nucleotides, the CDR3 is TGTGCCAGCAGCGGGGGACAGGGGAACACTGAAGCTTTCTTT.